This TCR beta chain was identified during a study of PD-L1 blockade in urothelial cancer. Study-level information: Of prior chemotherapy regimens, patients had received between 0 and 3.

Time point given: pretreatment peripheral blood. It was locally advanced or metastatic urothelial carcinoma that patients had. Individual patients had between 1 and 8 samples, taken pretreatment and on-treatment. Whole-study findings and limits: Enhanced expansion of tumor-associated blood clones at 3 weeks characterized durable-benefit patients.

Clones were sequenced by immunoSEQ multiplex PCR, and TCRdb holds only the in-frame ones, with some missing. This sample carries over 35,000 clones, just over 90% of them seen once, and the ten largest clones take about 11%. About this clone itself: Its cognate antigen is unknown.

The source is a woman aged 55-70 years with urothelial cancer. Sequenced material: PBMCs, taken around atezolizumab (anti-PD-L1) treatment.

CDR3 amino acids: CASSSRSTGLAGGMDTQYF. The CDR3 DNA reads as TGTGCCAGCAGTTCCCGATCGACAGGACTAGCGGGAGGGATGGATACGCAGTATTTT. This rearrangement joins TRBV27 to TRBJ2-3, with 15 bases that match TRBD2. The CDR3 runs to 19 residues. The germline V gene encodes CDR1 MNHEY and CDR2 SMNVEV (reference sequence). J gave up 6 bases and V 4 bases, and 14 bases lay outside the gene matches.